This TCR beta chain was captured in a study of T cell responses to AZD1222 COVID-19 vaccine. Study as a whole: It was second doses at about 4 or about 12 weeks that were pooled.

Here immunoSEQ multiplex PCR was the method, and the copy in TCRdb shows in-frame clones only, minus some. The sample records 110,000 to 150,000 clones, 93% being singletons. Germline-derived CDR1 and CDR2 are ENHRY and SYGVKD. This CDR3 contains 14 residues. The V end was cut by 6 bases, the J end by 7 bases, with 18 bases between. Details on this clone: Its cognate antigen is unknown.

General study results and limits: Dominant CD4 TCR responses targeted spike regions 160-218 and 743-854. Breadth and depth of Spike-specific TCRs rose after two AZD1222 doses. A mostly white British donor set with more females was recruited, and clonal diversity was possibly underestimated.

The gene calls are TRBV10-3 and TRBJ1-1; D might be TRBD1 (5 bases). This clonotype was obtained from an adult in good health. The starting material was peripheral blood, obtained on day 0 of AZD1222 vaccination. The CDR3 sequence: CAIRPPGMIGEAFF. CDR3 in DNA: TGTGCCATCAGACCCCCAGGGATGATCGGTGAAGCTTTCTTT.